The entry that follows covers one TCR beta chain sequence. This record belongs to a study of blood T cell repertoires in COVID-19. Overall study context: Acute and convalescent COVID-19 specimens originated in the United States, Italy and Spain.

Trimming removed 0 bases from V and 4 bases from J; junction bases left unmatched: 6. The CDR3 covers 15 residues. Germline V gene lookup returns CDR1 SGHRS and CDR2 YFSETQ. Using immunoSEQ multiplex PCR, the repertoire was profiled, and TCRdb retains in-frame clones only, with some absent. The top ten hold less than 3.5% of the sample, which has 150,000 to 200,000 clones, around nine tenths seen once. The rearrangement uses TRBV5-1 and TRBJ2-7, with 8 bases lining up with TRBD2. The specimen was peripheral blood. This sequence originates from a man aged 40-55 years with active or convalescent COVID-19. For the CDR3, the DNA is TGCGCCAGCAGCTTGGAGGGTAGCGGGGTGTACGAGCAGTACTTC. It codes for CASSLEGSGVYEQYF.